These 22 T cell receptor beta chains originate from one sample sequenced in a study of blood T cell repertoires in COVID-19. The protocol was immunoSEQ multiplex PCR, while the TCRdb copy is restricted to in-frame clones and leaves out a portion. The sample carries more than 150,000 clones, about 80% recorded once. The material sequenced was PBMCs or T cells enriched from blood (not recorded which). The receptors shown here come from a man aged 60-69 years who had been exposed to COVID-19.

V gene TRBV7-2 combines with J gene TRBJ1-1; D perhaps matches TRBD1 (5 bases). The CDR3 contains 14 residues. Trimming removed 7 bases from V and 0 bases from J, with 12 bases in between. The germline V gene encodes CDR1 SGHTA and CDR2 FQGNSA. The CDR3 reads CASTLGRVNTEAFF. The DNA of the CDR3 is TGTGCCAGCACCCTCGGCAGGGTGAACACTGAAGCTTTCTTT.

The chain carries TRBV5-4 and TRBJ2-3, with no clear D. From germline, CDR1 is SGHNT and CDR2 YYREEE (reference sequence). CDR3 size: 13 residues. Trimming took 1 base from V and 2 from J, leaving 5 bases between them. The CDR3 sequence: CASSLTFTDTQYF. The DNA for the CDR3 is TGTGCCAGCAGCTTGACTTTCACAGATACGCAGTATTTT.

The V and J genes are TRBV3-1 (or the pseudogene TRBV3-2) and TRBJ2-7; 7 bases agree with TRBD1. This CDR3 region has 15 residues. Germline V gene sequence: CDR1 LGHDT, CDR2 YNNKEL (reference sequence). V lost 3 bases to trimming and J lost 7 bases; unmatched junction nucleotides: 12. CDR3 sequence reads: CASSHAPGGWREQYF. The CDR3, as DNA: TGTGCCAGCAGCCACGCCCCAGGGGGTTGGAGGGAGCAGTACTTC.

This clone appeared a few times. The V call is TRBV5-4, the J call TRBJ2-5; the match to TRBD1 covers 8 bases. Germline values: CDR1 SGHNT, CDR2 YYREEE (reference sequence). The junction had 5 bases not matched to a gene; V was cut back by 3 bases and J by 4 bases. The CDR3 is 14 amino acids. The CDR3 loop reads CASSSQGAGETQYF. DNA for the CDR3: TGTGCCAGCAGCTCCCAGGGGGCCGGAGAGACCCAGTACTTC.

The chain has TRBV28 and TRBJ1-2; D ambiguous. Trimming shortened V by 3 bases and J by 1 base, and 9 bases separated the two germline ends. CDR3 length equals 14 residues. Germline V gene sequence: CDR1 MDHEN, CDR2 SYDVKM. This CDR3 reads CASSLGSFNYGYTF. Here the CDR3 DNA reads TGTGCCAGCAGTTTGGGCAGTTTTAACTATGGCTACACCTTC.

This chain uses TRBV12-3 or TRBV12-4 with TRBJ1-5; D not resolved. V shed 2 bases and J shed 4 bases, with 6 bases lying between them. The CDR3 covers 13 residues. The CDR3 sequence is CASSLSRNQPQHF. The CDR3 DNA reads as TGTGCCAGCAGTTTATCCCGGAATCAGCCCCAGCATTTT.

The chain links TRBV5-1 to TRBJ2-2; a weak D match, TRBD1 (5 bases). Trimming shortened V by 4 bases and J by 7 bases, and 14 bases separated the two germline ends. Germline assignment: CDR1 SGHRS and CDR2 YFSETQ. The CDR3 spans 14 residues. CDR3 region: CASSPTVFNGELFF. Here the CDR3 DNA reads TGCGCCAGCAGCCCGACAGTCTTCAACGGGGAGCTGTTTTTT.

This rearrangement joins TRBV29-1 to TRBJ2-3; tentative D call: TRBD1 (6 bases). V was cut by 8 bases and J by 2 bases, with 17 bases left in between. The germline V gene has CDR1 SQVTM and CDR2 ANQGSEA. The CDR3 length is 14 residues. Here the CDR3 reads CSTRVGAVTDTQYF. The DNA for the CDR3 is TGCAGCACCCGGGTGGGGGCCGTCACAGATACGCAGTATTTT.

In its sample, this clone was seen once. The CDR3 reads CASSLGPTGGFETQYF. Here the CDR3 DNA reads TGTGCCAGCAGCTTAGGACCGACAGGGGGGTTTGAGACCCAGTACTTC. V gene TRBV7-8 combines with J gene TRBJ2-5; TRBD1 matches 9 bases. J gave up 5 bases and V 1 base, and 8 bases lay outside the gene matches. The CDR3 sequence is 16 residues long. Germline V CDR1 and CDR2: SGHVS, FQNEAQ.

V usage is TRBV5-1 and J usage is TRBJ2-1, with TRBD2 identical over 11 bases. CDR1 SGHRS and CDR2 YFSETQ come from the germline V gene. J gave up 6 bases and V 4 bases, and 6 bases lay outside the gene matches. CDR3 length: 15 residues. CDR3 in amino acids: CASSQRGTSGNEQFF. The CDR3 DNA sequence: TGCGCCAGCAGCCAAAGGGGGACTAGCGGCAATGAGCAGTTCTTC.

The chain has TRBV29-1 and TRBJ1-2; 8 nucleotides line up with TRBD1. The V gene end was trimmed by 3 bases and the J gene end by 8 bases; junction bases not matched to a gene: 8. This CDR3 comprises 13 residues. Germline CDR1 and CDR2: SQVTM and ANQGSEA. The CDR3 coding sequence is TGCAGCGTTGAGGACAGGGCTGAGGTCGGCTACACCTTC. It codes for CSVEDRAEVGYTF.

V is TRBV7-3 and J is TRBJ2-3; D possibly corresponds to TRBD2 (5 bases). Germline assignment: CDR1 SGHTA and CDR2 FQGTGA. V was trimmed by 1 base and J by 0 bases, leaving 14 bases between them. This CDR3 is built from 17 residues. CDR3 DNA: TGTGCCAGCAGCTTAAAAAGCGGCTCTTCTAGCACAGATACGCAGTATTTT. It codes for CASSLKSGSSSTDTQYF.

The CDR3 loop is CASSQAWTSGISYNEQFF. For the CDR3, the DNA is TGTGCCAGCAGCCAAGCTTGGACTAGCGGGATCTCCTACAATGAGCAGTTCTTC. The J gene is TRBJ2-1, the V gene TRBV3-1 (or the pseudogene TRBV3-2), with 12 bases fitting TRBD2. The CDR3 sequence is 18 residues long. CDR1 and CDR2 from the germline V gene are LGHDT and YNNKEL (reference sequence). Unmatched junction bases numbered 4, after V lost 1 base and J lost 0 bases.

The rearrangement uses TRBV7-2 and TRBJ1-1, with 8 bases fitting TRBD1. CDR1 is SGHTA and CDR2 is FQGNSA in the germline V gene. This CDR3 is built from 15 residues. The J segment lost 4 bases and the V segment lost 1 base, leaving 5 bases of the junction unmatched. The CDR3 region has the DNA TGTGCCAGCAGCTTAGGACAGGGGACGGGCACTGAAGCTTTCTTT. It encodes CASSLGQGTGTEAFF.

The chain employs TRBV5-4 and TRBJ2-3; 9 nucleotides align to TRBD1. Looked up from germline, CDR1 is SGHNT and CDR2 is YYREEE (reference sequence). This CDR3 contains 15 residues. The trim removed 0 bases at V and 3 bases at J, leaving 2 bases unmatched. Written as DNA, the CDR3 is TGTGCCAGCAGCTTGGACAGGGGGCCAACAGATACGCAGTATTTT. It encodes CASSLDRGPTDTQYF.

This rearrangement joins TRBV7-9 to TRBJ1-5, with 8 positions matching TRBD1. CDR1 and CDR2 (germline): SEHNR, FQNEAQ (reference sequence). The CDR3 is 14 residues long. After removal of 3 bases from V and 5 bases from J, the junction contained 3 bases not matched to a gene. The CDR3 is CASSFQGADQPQHF. CDR3 nucleotide sequence: TGTGCCAGCAGCTTCCAGGGGGCAGATCAGCCCCAGCATTTT.

This clone was found a few times. The chain employs TRBV7-6 and TRBJ2-3, with 10 bases lining up with TRBD2. This CDR3 is built from 16 residues. Germline assignment: CDR1 SGHVS and CDR2 FNYEAQ. The trim removed 1 base at V and 1 base at J, leaving 2 bases unmatched. The CDR3 bases are TGTGCCAGCAGCTTAGGGCTAGCGGGAGGCACAGATACGCAGTATTTT. Its translation is CASSLGLAGGTDTQYF.

This clone was picked up many times. V gene TRBV7-2 combines with J gene TRBJ2-1, with 10 bases fitting TRBD2. The CDR3 spans 14 residues. Germline CDR1 is SGHTA and CDR2 is FQGNSA. V dropped 6 bases and J dropped 9; count of bases not matched to a gene: 8. The CDR3 sequence: CASSPAAGGGEQFF. In DNA form, the CDR3 reads TGTGCCAGCAGTCCTGCAGCGGGAGGGGGTGAGCAGTTCTTC.

The rearrangement links TRBV11-3 to TRBJ2-2; 7 positions agree with TRBD1. Germline CDR1 reads SGHNT; CDR2 reads YENEEA. CDR3 length equals 17 residues. Losses at the gene ends were 3 bases for V and 3 bases for J; bases not matched to a gene: 10. CDR3 coding DNA: TGTGCCAGCAGCTTTTCTCCGGGACAGAGGGACACCGGGGAGCTGTTTTTT. Translating it yields CASSFSPGQRDTGELFF.

This chain links TRBV29-1 with TRBJ2-1, with a possible D match to TRBD1 (5 bases). The CDR3 contains 10 residues. With 6 bases removed from V and 13 bases from J, the gap between germline ends came to 13 bases. The germline CDR1 and CDR2 sequences are SQVTM and ANQGSEA. The CDR3 reads CSVDSPSQFF. In nucleotides, the CDR3 is TGCAGCGTAGACAGCCCATCCCAGTTCTTC.

This chain connects TRBV21-1 to TRBJ2-1; the table assigns TRBD2, which was not confirmed against the DNA. TRBV21-1 counts as a pseudogene. The CDR3 is 14 amino acids. For the CDR3, the DNA is TGTGCCAGCAGCTTGTCGGGGTCCTACAATGAGCAGTTCTTC. This translates into CASSLSGSYNEQFF.

The rearrangement links TRBV6-5 to TRBJ2-5; 7 positions agree with TRBD2. The CDR3 loop spans 13 amino acids. The trim removed 6 bases at V and 1 base at J, leaving 2 bases unmatched. Per germline, CDR1 MNHEY and CDR2 SVGAGI. CDR3 DNA sequence: TGTGCCAGCAGAGCGGGGTCCCAAGAGACCCAGTACTTC. This codes for CASRAGSQETQYF.